The clone carrying this T cell receptor beta chain turned up a few times. The CDR3 covers 15 residues. Germline V lookup: CDR1 SGHNT, CDR2 YYREEE (reference sequence). V lost 0 bases to trimming and J lost 2 bases, with 11 bases between them. These data come from a study of early T cells in non-severe SARS-CoV-2 infection. In TCRdb, the 5' RACE reads were re-called with MiXCR into one record per CDR3 protein. Of about 61,000 distinct CDR3 sequences listed, about a tenth were seen once; the top ten hold about 1.5%. The receptor was derived from an adult who was a healthcare worker with PCR-confirmed SARS-CoV-2 infection or an uninfected control (not recorded which). The sample comprised whole blood. The V and J genes are TRBV5-4 and TRBJ1-1; D not certain. DNA for the CDR3: TGTGCCAGCAGCTTGGATCAAGGACGCAACACTGAAGCTTTCTTT. Protein: CASSLDQGRNTEAFF.